This entry concerns a single T cell receptor (beta chain). Trimming shortened V by 6 bases and J by 9 bases, and 9 bases separated the two germline ends. CDR3 length equals 11 residues. These data are taken from a study of blood T cells in healthy people across ages. Primers used in a second PCR of roughly 6 to 11 cycles were a sample-barcoded 5' primer and a J-beta primer mix. TCRdb re-derived calls from the 5' RACE reads in MiXCR, one entry per CDR3 protein. Of about a million distinct CDR3 sequences listed, roughly 51% are singletons. The genes are TRBV12-3 or TRBV12-4 and TRBJ1-5, with D unresolved. Source material: blood. The receptor was derived from a woman aged 55 to 70 in good health. In DNA form, the CDR3 reads TGTGCCAGCAGCGCCGGTCGGCCCCAGCATTTT. Translating it yields CASSAGRPQHF.